Following are 4 T cell receptor beta chains from one sample sequenced in a study of glioma-infiltrating T cells after dendritic cell vaccination. Time point defined: after dendritic cell vaccination, including at tumor progression/relapse. The data were produced by immunoSEQ multiplex PCR, yet TCRdb's version contains in-frame clones alone and is incomplete. The top ten clones hold over 2.5% of a sample with around 23,000 clones, about 90% of them seen once. The source was blood, collected after dendritic cell vaccination. Every receptor here comes from a human donor with glioblastoma.

The rearrangement joins TRBV28 to TRBJ1-3; TRBD1 is a possible D gene (5 bases). CDR1 is MDHEN and CDR2 is SYDVKM in the germline V gene. The germline V and J ends were trimmed by 6 bases and 4 bases, with 7 bases remaining between them. The CDR3 spans 12 residues. CDR3 in DNA: TGTGCCAGCAGGCAGGGAGGAAACACCATATATTTT. Translated: CASRQGGNTIYF.

This chain uses TRBV6-5 with TRBJ1-6; 7 bases align to TRBD1. The CDR3 loop spans 13 amino acids. The ends lost 11 bases at V and 4 bases at J; junction bases unmatched: 5. Germline CDR1 MNHEY, CDR2 SVGAGI. The CDR3 nucleotides are TGTGCCGGGTCGGGACAGTATAATTCACCCCTCCACTTT. This sequence encodes CAGSGQYNSPLHF.

The V call is TRBV4-1, the J call TRBJ2-1, with TRBD1 identical over 9 bases. Per germline, CDR1 MGHRA and CDR2 YSYEKL. CDR3 size: 15 residues. V was clipped by 1 base and J by 5 bases; unmatched bases: 3. In nucleotides, the CDR3 is TGCGCCAGCAGCCAAGTAGGGACAGGGAACAATGAGCAGTTCTTC. This translates into CASSQVGTGNNEQFF.

This clone was seen once. J is TRBJ2-5 and V is TRBV11-3, with 10 nucleotides matching TRBD2. Per germline, CDR1 SGHNT and CDR2 YENEEA. The V segment lost 1 base and the J segment 1 base; nucleotides outside the gene matches: 3. The CDR3 spans 16 residues. The CDR3 spells CASSLGSGGLQETQYF. CDR3 bases: TGTGCCAGCAGCTTAGGTAGCGGGGGGCTCCAAGAGACCCAGTACTTC.